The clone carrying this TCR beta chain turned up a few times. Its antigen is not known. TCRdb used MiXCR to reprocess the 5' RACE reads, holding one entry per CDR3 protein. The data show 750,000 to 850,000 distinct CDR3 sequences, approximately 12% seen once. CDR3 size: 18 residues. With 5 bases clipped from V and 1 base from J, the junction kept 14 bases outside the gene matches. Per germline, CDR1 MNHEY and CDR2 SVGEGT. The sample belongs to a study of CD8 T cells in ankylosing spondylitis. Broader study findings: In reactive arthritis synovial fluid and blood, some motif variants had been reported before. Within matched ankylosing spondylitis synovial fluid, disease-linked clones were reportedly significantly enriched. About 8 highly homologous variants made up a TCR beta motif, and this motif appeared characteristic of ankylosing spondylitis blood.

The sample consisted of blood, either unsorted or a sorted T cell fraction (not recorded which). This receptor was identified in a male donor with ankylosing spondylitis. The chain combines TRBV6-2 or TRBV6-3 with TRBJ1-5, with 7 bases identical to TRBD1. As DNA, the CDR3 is TGTGCCAGCAGTCCGCTTTACAGGGGTGAGTTCAGCAATCAGCCCCAGCATTTT. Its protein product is CASSPLYRGEFSNQPQHF.